The 15 T cell receptor beta chains given below trace back to one sample, sequenced in a study of blood T cell repertoires in COVID-19. The data were produced by immunoSEQ multiplex PCR, yet TCRdb's version contains in-frame clones alone and is incomplete. This table has some 37,000 clones, approximately 81% appearing once. The specimen sequenced was peripheral blood. These receptor sequences come from an elderly man with active or convalescent COVID-19.

The count of this clone is one. The rearrangement joins TRBV6-4 to TRBJ2-5, with D perhaps matching TRBD2 (5 bases). CDR1 and CDR2 from the germline V gene are MRHNA and SNTAGT. The CDR3 totals 20 residues. Trimming pared 5 bases from V and 5 bases from J, leaving 33 bases between. Here the CDR3 DNA reads TGTGCCAGCAGTTGGTACCAAGACCTTACCGGGAAGAGGGATGTGGAGACCCAGTACTTC. Translation gives CASSWYQDLTGKRDVETQYF.

This clone was counted ten times or more. The V and J genes are TRBV11-3 and TRBJ2-3; D gene uncertain. The germline V and J ends were trimmed by 4 bases and 2 bases, with 7 bases remaining between them. The CDR3 is made up of 13 amino acids. Per the germline V gene, CDR1 is SGHNT and CDR2 is YENEEA. The CDR3 bases are TGTGCCAGCAGCTCCATCTACACAGATACGCAGTATTTT. This gives the protein CASSSIYTDTQYF. The entire variable domain, with the rest obtained from reference TRBV11-3 and TRBJ2-3, is as follows: EAGVVQSPRYKIIEKKQPVAFWCNPISGHNTLYWYLQNLGQGPELLIRYENEEAVDDSQLPKDRFSAERLKGVDSTLKIQPAELGDSAVYLCASSSIYTDTQYFGPGTRLTVL.

This clone was detected ten times or more. This chain links TRBV3-1 (or the pseudogene TRBV3-2) with TRBJ2-1, with TRBD2 matching 14 bases. V lost 3 bases, J lost 2 bases, and 6 bases stayed unmatched. This CDR3 is built from 18 residues. The germline CDR1 and CDR2 sequences are LGHDT and YNNKEL (reference sequence). The DNA of the CDR3 is TGTGCCAGCAGCCATGAGACTAGCGGGGGGGCCCCCTACAATGAGCAGTTCTTC. This codes for CASSHETSGGAPYNEQFF.

This clone was seen a few times. The chain uses TRBV7-3 and TRBJ2-3, with 7 positions matching TRBD2. Germline CDR1 SGHTA, CDR2 FQGTGA. The V gene end was trimmed by 7 bases and the J gene end by 2 bases; junction bases not matched to a gene: 6. CDR3 size: 14 residues. The chain's CDR3 is CASKASGSTDTQYF. The CDR3 DNA sequence: TGTGCCAGCAAGGCTAGCGGCTCCACAGATACGCAGTATTTT.

V and J are TRBV6-2 or TRBV6-3 and TRBJ2-7; 15 bases align to TRBD2. The germline CDR1 and CDR2 sequences are MNHEY and SVGEGT. After removal of 6 bases from V and 5 bases from J, the junction contained 23 bases not matched to a gene. This CDR3 comprises 21 residues. This chain's CDR3 is CASRPPGLAGGGTSQSNEQYF. The CDR3 region has the DNA TGTGCCAGCAGACCTCCGGGACTAGCGGGGGGAGGTACGTCCCAGTCGAACGAGCAGTACTTC.

The rearrangement joins TRBV18 to TRBJ1-2, with 7 bases aligning to TRBD1. Germline CDR1 reads KGHSH; CDR2 reads LQKENI. This CDR3 comprises 15 residues. The V and J ends lost 0 bases and 4 bases, in that order; junction bases with no gene match: 5. The CDR3 here is CASSPPTGPAYGYTF. As DNA, the CDR3 is TGTGCCAGCTCACCACCGACAGGGCCCGCCTATGGCTACACCTTC.

V gene TRBV5-1 combines with J gene TRBJ2-3, with D tentatively TRBD1 (6 bases). Germline V CDR1 and CDR2: SGHRS, YFSETQ. The CDR3 length is 16 residues. Trimming removed 0 bases at V and 2 bases at J, with 13 bases between. The DNA for the CDR3 is TGCGCCAGCAGCTTGGCCCGGGACAAGACCACAGATACGCAGTATTTT. It specifies CASSLARDKTTDTQYF.

The chain employs TRBV5-1 and TRBJ2-5; D might be TRBD2 (6 bases). Germline CDR1 is SGHRS and CDR2 is YFSETQ. The CDR3 contains 16 residues. The V end was cut by 1 base, the J end by 4 bases, with 17 bases between. The DNA of the CDR3 is TGCGCCAGCAGCTTGAGGCCGGGAGATGGAGGAGAGACCCAGTACTTC. This codes for CASSLRPGDGGETQYF.

The V and J genes are TRBV10-3 and TRBJ1-1, with a tentative D call TRBD1 (5 bases). The germline CDR1 and CDR2 sequences are ENHRY and SYGVKD. This CDR3 contains 11 residues. The V end was cut by 4 bases, the J end by 7 bases, with 7 bases between. The CDR3 is CAISGQFEAFF. Written as DNA, the CDR3 is TGTGCCATCAGTGGACAGTTTGAAGCTTTCTTT.

This clone was observed a few times. This chain links TRBV5-6 with TRBJ1-1; tentative D call: TRBD1 (5 bases). The CDR3 loop spans 16 amino acids. Germline lookup yields CDR1 SGHDT and CDR2 YYEEEE. V lost 5 bases, J lost 3 bases, and 20 bases lay in between. The CDR3: CASSHQGVEAYTEAFF. CDR3 DNA: TGTGCCAGCAGTCACCAGGGCGTCGAGGCTTACACTGAAGCTTTCTTT.

This chain links TRBV7-8 with TRBJ1-6; D unclear. This CDR3 has 16 residues. The V gene's germline CDR1 is SGHVS and CDR2 FQNEAQ. Trimming cost V 5 bases and J 0 bases, with 11 bases left between them. CDR3 in DNA: TGTGCCAGCAGCATTCTAAGGAGCTCCTATAATTCACCCCTCCACTTT. Encoded protein: CASSILRSSYNSPLHF.

The V call is TRBV18, the J call TRBJ1-6; tentative D call: TRBD1 (5 bases). V was pared by 3 bases and J by 4 bases, with 19 bases between. The germline V gene encodes CDR1 KGHSH and CDR2 LQKENI. The CDR3 consists of 18 residues. The CDR3 loop reads CASSPGRRTGVYNSPLHF. CDR3 in DNA: TGTGCCAGCTCACCGGGACGACGCACGGGGGTATATAATTCACCCCTCCACTTT.

V and J are TRBV21-1 and TRBJ2-7; the D call in the table, TRBD2, was not verified against the DNA. TRBV21-1 is annotated as a pseudogene. This CDR3 has 15 amino acids. CDR3 protein: CASSKSLSKRYEQYF. In nucleotides, the CDR3 is TGTGCCAGCAGCAAGTCACTTAGTAAGAGGTACGAGCAGTACTTC.

This clone occurred a few times. V is TRBV28 and J is TRBJ1-5, with D possibly TRBD1 on 6 matching bases. This CDR3 is 15 amino acids long. V lost 4 bases, J lost 6 bases, and 16 bases lay in between. Germline V gene sequence: CDR1 MDHEN, CDR2 SYDVKM. The CDR3 spells CASSSLGAGAQPQHF. The CDR3 DNA sequence: TGTGCCAGCAGTTCTCTAGGGGCAGGGGCTCAGCCCCAGCATTTT. Full variable domain (missing parts from reference TRBV28 and TRBJ1-5): DVKVTQSSRYLVKRTGEKVFLECVQDMDHENMFWYRQDPGLGLRLIYFSYDVKMKEKGDIPEGYSVSREKKERFSLILESASTNQTSMYLCASSSLGAGAQPQHFGDGTRLSIL.

The rearrangement joins TRBV7-3 to TRBJ2-1, with 10 bases identical to TRBD2. This CDR3 is 15 amino acids long. In germline, CDR1 is SGHTA, CDR2 FQGTGA. V lost 4 bases to trimming and J lost 5 bases; unmatched junction nucleotides: 5. As DNA, the CDR3 is TGTGCCAGCAGCTCCTCTAGCGGGGGAGACAATGAGCAGTTCTTC. Protein sequence: CASSSSSGGDNEQFF.